This entry is about one TCR beta chain. This table comes from immunoSEQ multiplex PCR, and its TCRdb copy is limited to in-frame clones, with some not included. The profile shows about 37,000 clones, about 88% of them singletons. This specimen belongs to a study of blood T cell repertoires in COVID-19. Study context: Acute-phase and convalescent COVID-19 samples originated in the United States, Italy and Spain.

The V gene's germline CDR1 is SGHTA and CDR2 FQGNSA. The CDR3 consists of 12 residues. V was shortened by 3 bases and J by 4 bases, with 7 bases between the two germline ends. This sequence joins TRBV7-2 and TRBJ2-7; D gene ambiguous. The sequenced sample consisted of peripheral blood. This receptor was identified in a man aged 55 to 70 with active COVID-19. The CDR3 protein is CASSLARYEQYF. CDR3 DNA: TGTGCCAGCAGCTTGGCTCGTTACGAGCAGTACTTC.